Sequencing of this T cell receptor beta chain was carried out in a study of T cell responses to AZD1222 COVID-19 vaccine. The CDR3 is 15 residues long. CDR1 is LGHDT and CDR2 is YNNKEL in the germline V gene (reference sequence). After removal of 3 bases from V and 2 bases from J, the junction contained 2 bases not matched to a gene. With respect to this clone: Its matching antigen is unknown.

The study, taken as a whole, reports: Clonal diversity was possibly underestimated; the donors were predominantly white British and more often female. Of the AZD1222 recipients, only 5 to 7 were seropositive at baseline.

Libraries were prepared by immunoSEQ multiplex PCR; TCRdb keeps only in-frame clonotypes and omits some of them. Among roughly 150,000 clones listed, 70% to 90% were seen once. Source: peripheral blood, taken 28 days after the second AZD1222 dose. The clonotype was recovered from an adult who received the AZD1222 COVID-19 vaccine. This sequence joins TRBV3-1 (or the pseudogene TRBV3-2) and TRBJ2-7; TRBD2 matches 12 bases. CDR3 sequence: CASSHRTSGAYEQYF. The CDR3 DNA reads TGTGCCAGCAGCCACCGGACTAGCGGGGCCTACGAGCAGTACTTC.